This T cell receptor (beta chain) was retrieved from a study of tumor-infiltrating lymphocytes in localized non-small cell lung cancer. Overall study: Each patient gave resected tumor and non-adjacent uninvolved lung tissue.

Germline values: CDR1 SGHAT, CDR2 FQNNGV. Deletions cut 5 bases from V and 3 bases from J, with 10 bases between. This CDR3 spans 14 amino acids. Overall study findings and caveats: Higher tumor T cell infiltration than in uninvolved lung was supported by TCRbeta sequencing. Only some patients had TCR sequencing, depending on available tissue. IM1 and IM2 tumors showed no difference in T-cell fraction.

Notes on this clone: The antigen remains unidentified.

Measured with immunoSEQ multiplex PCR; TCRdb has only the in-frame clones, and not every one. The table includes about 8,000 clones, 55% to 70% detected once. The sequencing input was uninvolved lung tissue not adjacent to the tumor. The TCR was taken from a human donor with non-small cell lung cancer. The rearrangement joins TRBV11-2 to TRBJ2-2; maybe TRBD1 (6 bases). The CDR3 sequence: CASSKGQDTGELFF. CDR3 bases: TGTGCCAGCAGCAAGGGACAAGACACCGGGGAGCTGTTTTTT. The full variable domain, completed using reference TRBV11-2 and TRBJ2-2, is EAGVAQSPRYKIIEKRQSVAFWCNPISGHATLYWYQQILGQGPKLLIQFQNNGVVDDSQLPKDRFSAERLKGVDSTLKIQPAKLEDSAVYLCASSKGQDTGELFFGEGSRLTVL.